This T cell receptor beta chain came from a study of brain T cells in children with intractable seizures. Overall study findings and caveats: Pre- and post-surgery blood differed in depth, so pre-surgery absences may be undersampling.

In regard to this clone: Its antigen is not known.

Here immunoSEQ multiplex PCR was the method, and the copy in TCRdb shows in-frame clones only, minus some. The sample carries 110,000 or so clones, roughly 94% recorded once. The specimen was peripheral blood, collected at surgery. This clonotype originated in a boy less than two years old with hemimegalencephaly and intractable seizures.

In DNA form, the CDR3 reads TGCGCCAGCAGCCCAGTCGGGGCGGGTGGCCTCCTAAGATACTACGAGCAGTACTTC. Residues: CASSPVGAGGLLRYYEQYF. The rearrangement uses TRBV4-1 and TRBJ2-7; D tentatively reads TRBD1 or TRBD2 (5 bases each). The germline gives CDR1 MGHRA, CDR2 YSYEKL. V was cut by 4 bases and J by 3 bases, with 28 bases left in between. This CDR3 contains 19 residues.